Listed here are 18 T cell receptor beta chains from one sample, sequenced in a study of cytomegalovirus exposure and HLA in healthy donors. Clones were sequenced by immunoSEQ multiplex PCR, and TCRdb holds only the in-frame ones, with some missing. The repertoire holds around 230,000 clones, with approximately 86% as singletons. Sequenced sample: PBMCs. The receptors come from a woman aged 25 to 39 in good health and CMV-seropositive.

The table lists this clone with a count of one. The chain carries TRBV28 and TRBJ2-7; TRBD1 matches at 8 bases. This CDR3 has 15 amino acids. The germline gives CDR1 MDHEN, CDR2 SYDVKM. The V segment lost 5 bases and the J segment 2 bases; nucleotides outside the gene matches: 8. The CDR3 coding sequence is TGTGCCAGCAGTCCCGGGACAGGAGGTGCCTACGAGCAGTACTTC. Protein: CASSPGTGGAYEQYF.

The chain recombines TRBV5-4 with TRBJ1-1; 8 bases line up with TRBD1. The CDR3 spans 15 residues. Germline V lookup: CDR1 SGHNT, CDR2 YYREEE (reference sequence). V was clipped by 3 bases and J by 1 base; unmatched bases: 5. This chain's CDR3 is CASSWLDRANTEAFF. In nucleotides, the CDR3 is TGTGCCAGCAGCTGGCTGGACAGGGCGAACACTGAAGCTTTCTTT.

V and J are TRBV30 and TRBJ2-1; 9 nucleotides align to TRBD2. CDR1 and CDR2 from the germline V gene are GTSNPN and SVGIG (reference sequence). The CDR3 runs 13 residues. V was pared by 8 bases and J by 8 bases, with 10 bases of the junction left unmatched. CDR3 amino acids: CAGQGTSFHEQFF. For the CDR3, the DNA is TGTGCCGGCCAAGGGACTAGCTTCCATGAGCAGTTCTTC. Supplemented by reference TRBV30 and TRBJ2-1, the full variable domain reads SQTIHQWPATLVQPVGSPLSLECTVEGTSNPNLYWYRQAAGRGLQLLFYSVGIGQISSEVPQNLSASRPQDRQFILSSKKLLLSDSGFYLCAGQGTSFHEQFFGPGTRLTVL.

The chain is built from TRBV4-1 and TRBJ2-3; D gene uncertain. Germline CDR1 is MGHRA and CDR2 is YSYEKL. This CDR3 is built from 12 residues. Trimming took 0 bases from V and 9 from J, leaving 7 bases between them. CDR3 DNA: TGCGCCAGCAGCCAAGACGCGAAAACGCAGTATTTT. Protein: CASSQDAKTQYF.

The chain couples TRBV9 to TRBJ2-2; D is undetermined. CDR1 and CDR2 from the germline V gene are SGDLS and YYNGEE. CDR3 length: 15 amino acids. With 0 bases removed from V and 1 base from J, the gap between germline ends came to 7 bases. The CDR3 coding sequence is TGTGCCAGCAGCGTAGCAGGCAAGAACACCGGGGAGCTGTTTTTT. This gives the protein CASSVAGKNTGELFF.

The genes are TRBV5-1 and TRBJ2-2; the D gene is possibly TRBD1 (6 bases). Germline CDR1 is SGHRS and CDR2 is YFSETQ. This CDR3 is 15 amino acids long. Trimming removed 3 bases from V and 3 bases from J, with 12 bases in between. The CDR3 sequence is CASSSQGSDTGELFF. The CDR3 DNA follows: TGCGCCAGCAGCTCACAGGGCAGTGACACCGGGGAGCTGTTTTTT.

The chain joins TRBV5-6 to TRBJ2-1, with TRBD2 as a possible D gene (6 bases). Trimming stripped 1 base from V and 8 bases from J, with 13 bases between. The CDR3 is 14 amino acids. In germline, CDR1 is SGHDT, CDR2 YYEEEE. Written as DNA, the CDR3 is TGTGCCAGCAGCTTGACCCAGCGGGTGGATGAGCAGTTCTTC. This gives the protein CASSLTQRVDEQFF.

V and J are TRBV2 and TRBJ2-1; TRBD1 agrees at 7 bases. With V trimmed by 6 bases and J by 6 bases, 11 bases remained unmatched. Germline V gene lookup returns CDR1 SNHLY and CDR2 FYNNEI. The CDR3 runs to 15 residues. The CDR3 bases are TGTGCCAGCAGGAACCAGACAGGGTTTGGCAATGAGCAGTTCTTC. Translated: CASRNQTGFGNEQFF.

J is TRBJ2-7 and V is TRBV30; 7 bases line up with TRBD1. The CDR3 is 12 amino acids. Germline V lookup: CDR1 GTSNPN, CDR2 SVGIG (reference sequence). The J segment lost 3 bases and the V segment lost 2 bases, leaving 1 base of the junction unmatched. This CDR3 reads CAWSRTGYEQYF. The CDR3, as DNA: TGTGCCTGGAGTCGGACAGGCTACGAGCAGTACTTC.

This clone is classed as medium-sized. The chain employs TRBV19 and TRBJ1-2; D may be TRBD1 (6 bases). Germline V gene data show CDR1 as LNHDA and CDR2 as SQIVND (reference sequence). The V end lost 0 bases, the J end lost 8 bases, and 13 bases lay between the germline ends. The CDR3 is made up of 14 amino acids. The CDR3 sequence is CASSIDLTGGGYTF. The CDR3 region has the DNA TGTGCCAGTAGTATAGATCTGACAGGAGGAGGCTACACCTTC.

The chain couples TRBV18 to TRBJ1-2, with D maybe TRBD1 (6 bases). The CDR3 is 16 amino acids. V lost 1 base and J 1 base, leaving 13 bases between the germline ends. Germline-derived CDR1 and CDR2 are KGHSH and LQKENI. CDR3 DNA sequence: TGTGCCAGCTCACCACTCGGGGCAGGGGATAACTATGGCTACACCTTC. Translated: CASSPLGAGDNYGYTF.

The chain combines TRBV5-1 with TRBJ2-7, with TRBD2 matching 15 bases. Unmatched junction bases numbered 6, after V lost 4 bases and J lost 7 bases. Germline loops: CDR1 SGHRS, CDR2 YFSETQ. CDR3 length: 15 residues. CDR3 residues: CASSGLAGGPVEQYF. For the CDR3, the DNA is TGCGCCAGCAGCGGACTAGCGGGAGGGCCGGTAGAGCAGTACTTC.

This chain connects TRBV6-5 to TRBJ1-1; 11 bases are shared with TRBD1. The CDR3 runs to 15 residues. Germline trimming cut 2 bases from V and 1 base from J; bases unmatched to any gene: 0. Germline CDR1 MNHEY, CDR2 SVGAGI. The CDR3 DNA is TGTGCCAGCAGTTACGGGACAGGGGGGAACACTGAAGCTTTCTTT. Protein: CASSYGTGGNTEAFF.

This clone appeared a few times. The rearrangement joins TRBV7-9 to TRBJ2-1; TRBD2 aligns across 9 bases. CDR3 size: 15 residues. V lost 3 bases to trimming and J lost 9 bases; unmatched junction nucleotides: 9. CDR1 is SEHNR, CDR2 FQNEAQ, per germline (reference sequence). The CDR3 sequence is CASSLQGLARGEQFF. The CDR3 bases are TGTGCCAGCAGCTTGCAAGGACTAGCGAGGGGTGAGCAGTTCTTC.

This chain connects TRBV5-1 to TRBJ1-1, with D unclear. This CDR3 has 13 residues. Deletions cut 1 base from V and 2 bases from J, with 6 bases between. The germline gives CDR1 SGHRS, CDR2 YFSETQ. This chain's CDR3 is CASSLQTNTEAFF. CDR3 sequence (DNA): TGCGCCAGCAGCTTGCAGACTAACACTGAAGCTTTCTTT.

This rearrangement joins TRBV11-3 to TRBJ2-7; 7 nucleotides match TRBD1. V gave up 5 bases and J gave up 3 bases; unmatched junction bases: 7. The CDR3 spans 14 residues. Germline values: CDR1 SGHNT, CDR2 YENEEA. The CDR3 DNA reads as TGTGCCAGCAGCATCCTAGGGGGCGGCTACGAGCAGTACTTC. Its translation: CASSILGGGYEQYF.

This chain uses TRBV5-1 with TRBJ2-2; possibly TRBD1 for D (5 bases). Per the germline V gene, CDR1 is SGHRS and CDR2 is YFSETQ. Deletions cut 4 bases from V and 0 bases from J, with 10 bases between. The CDR3 length is 15 residues. The CDR3 region has the DNA TGCGCCAGCAGCCTAGACAGAACGAACACCGGGGAGCTGTTTTTT. Protein sequence: CASSLDRTNTGELFF.

The J gene is TRBJ2-7, the V gene TRBV7-6; 8 positions agree with TRBD2. Germline V gene sequence: CDR1 SGHVS, CDR2 FNYEAQ. With 5 bases clipped from V and 5 bases from J, the junction kept 8 bases outside the gene matches. This CDR3 is 14 amino acids long. The DNA of the CDR3 is TGTGCCAGCAGCAAAGCGGGAGTACCCCACGAGCAGTACTTC. Residues: CASSKAGVPHEQYF.